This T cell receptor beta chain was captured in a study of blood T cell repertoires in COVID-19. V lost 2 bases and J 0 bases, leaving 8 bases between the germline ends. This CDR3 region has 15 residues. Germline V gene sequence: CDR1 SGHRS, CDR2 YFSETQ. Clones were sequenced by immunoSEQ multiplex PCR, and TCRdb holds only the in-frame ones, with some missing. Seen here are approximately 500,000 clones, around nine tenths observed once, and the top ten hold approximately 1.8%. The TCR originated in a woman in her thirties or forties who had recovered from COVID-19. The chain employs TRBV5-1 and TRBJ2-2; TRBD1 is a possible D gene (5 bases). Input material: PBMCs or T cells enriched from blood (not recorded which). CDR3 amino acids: CASSLPGTNTGELFF. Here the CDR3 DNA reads TGCGCCAGCAGCTTACCAGGGACGAACACCGGGGAGCTGTTTTTT.